Shown below are 27 T cell receptor beta chains from a single sample sequenced in a study of blood T cells in healthy people across ages. Primed by a sample-barcoded 5' primer and a J-beta primer mix, a second PCR proceeded for 7 to 11 cycles. TCRdb recomputed calls from the 5' RACE reads with MiXCR, one row per CDR3 protein. The sample records under 2,000,000 distinct CDR3 sequences, less than 50% being singletons. What was sequenced was blood. These TCRs come from a woman in her 40s in good health.

The chain uses TRBV7-8 and TRBJ2-7, with TRBD1 identical over 7 bases. The CDR3 spans 19 residues. V lost 2 bases to trimming and J lost 2 bases; unmatched junction nucleotides: 18. Germline CDR1 and CDR2: SGHVS and FQNEAQ. In DNA, the CDR3 is TGTGCCAGCAGCTTAATAGGACAGGAGAAAGCCCTCGTAACCTACGAGCAGTACTTC. It is translated as CASSLIGQEKALVTYEQYF. The full variable domain, in which reference TRBV7-8 and TRBJ2-7 provide the parts outside the CDR3, is GAGVSQSPRYKVAKRGQDVALRCDPISGHVSLFWYQQALGQGPEFLTYFQNEAQLDKSGLPSDRFFAERPEGSVSTLKIQRTQQEDSAVYLCASSLIGQEKALVTYEQYFGPGTRLTVT.

The table lists this clonotype with a count of one. This chain connects TRBV4-2 to TRBJ1-5, with 8 bases fitting TRBD1. In germline, CDR1 is LGHNA, CDR2 YNFKEQ. The J segment lost 5 bases and the V segment lost 0 bases, leaving 18 bases of the junction unmatched. The CDR3 length is 20 residues. The CDR3 sequence is CASSQDVTGTGERMYQPQHF. The CDR3 DNA is TGTGCCAGCAGCCAAGACGTGACCGGGACAGGAGAAAGAATGTATCAGCCCCAGCATTTT.

This clonotype was seen only a few times. CDR3 in amino acids: CASSFLIPTGPRETQYF. The DNA of the CDR3 is TGTGCCAGCAGCTTCCTTATTCCAACAGGGCCCCGGGAGACCCAGTACTTC. The V call is TRBV11-1, the J call TRBJ2-5, with a possible D match to TRBD1 (6 bases). The V end lost 3 bases, the J end lost 5 bases, and 22 bases lay between the germline ends. Germline CDR1 SGHAT, CDR2 FQDESV (reference sequence). The CDR3 spans 17 residues.

The table lists this clonotype with a count of one. V gene TRBV7-2 combines with J gene TRBJ2-3; TRBD2 might be the D (5 bases). The germline V and J ends were trimmed by 5 bases and 2 bases, with 11 bases remaining between them. The germline V gene has CDR1 SGHTA and CDR2 FQGNSA. The CDR3 consists of 14 residues. The CDR3 coding sequence is TGTGCCAGCAGCCCTAGCCCCTACACAGATACGCAGTATTTT. This translates into CASSPSPYTDTQYF.

Worth noting for this clonotype: One junction end disagrees with the germline gene, perhaps due to a read error. The chain couples TRBV28 to TRBJ1-4; no reliable D call. Germline V gene lookup returns CDR1 MDHEN and CDR2 SYDVKM. This CDR3 has 15 residues. CDR3 protein: CASSLVGTTDEKLFF. CDR3 nucleotides: TGTGCCAGCAGTTTAGTCGGTACAACTGATGAAAAACTGTTTTTT.

V gene TRBV7-2 combines with J gene TRBJ2-6, with 7 nucleotides matching TRBD1. The germline V gene has CDR1 SGHTA and CDR2 FQGNSA. Unmatched junction bases numbered 7, after V lost 5 bases and J lost 3 bases. The CDR3 consists of 16 residues. The DNA of the CDR3 is TGTGCCAGCAGCCTAAGCAGGGGGTTTGGGGCCAACGTCCTGACTTTC. Translated: CASSLSRGFGANVLTF.

The J gene is TRBJ2-5, the V gene TRBV20-1, with D uncertain. Trimming cost V 0 bases and J 2 bases, with 13 bases left between them. Germline V gene sequence: CDR1 DFQATT, CDR2 SNEGSKA (reference sequence). CDR3 length equals 15 residues. DNA of the CDR3: TGCAGTGCTAGAGATTTGGGATGGCAGCAAGAGACCCAGTACTTC. Translated: CSARDLGWQQETQYF.

The CDR3 region has the DNA TGTGCCAGCAGCCACCGTCTCTACGAGCAGTACTTC. This codes for CASSHRLYEQYF. The V and J genes are TRBV7-9 and TRBJ2-7; D gene ambiguous. Between the trimmed V and J ends, which lost 5 bases and 3 bases, there was a span of 8 bases. Looked up from germline, CDR1 is SEHNR and CDR2 is FQNEAQ (reference sequence). CDR3 size: 12 residues.

The gene calls are TRBV4-3 and TRBJ1-2, with D possibly matching TRBD1 (6 bases). The germline CDR1 and CDR2 sequences are LGHNA and YSLEER. The V end was cut by 1 base, the J end by 0 bases, with 9 bases between. The CDR3 has 15 residues. Here the CDR3 reads CASSQATGPNYGYTF. The CDR3 DNA follows: TGCGCCAGCAGCCAAGCAACAGGGCCTAACTATGGCTACACCTTC.

For this clonotype: One end of the junction is discordant with germline, which a read error may explain. This sequence joins TRBV4-3 and TRBJ2-3; 10 positions agree with TRBD2. Per germline, CDR1 LGHNA and CDR2 YSLEER. This CDR3 has 20 amino acids. CDR3 amino acids: CASSEDLASGGVGRADTQYF. In nucleotides, the CDR3 is TGCGCCAGCAGCGAAGACTTGGCTAGCGGGGGTGTGGGTAGAGCAGATACGCAGTATTTT.

The chain combines TRBV4-1 with TRBJ2-7; 12 nucleotides align to TRBD2. Germline V CDR1 and CDR2: MGHRA, YSYEKL. V gave up 2 bases and J gave up 1 base; unmatched junction bases: 3. CDR3 length: 16 amino acids. The CDR3 DNA follows: TGCGCCAGCAGCCAAACGGGACTAGCGGGTTCCTACGAGCAGTACTTC. It specifies CASSQTGLAGSYEQYF.

The chain has TRBV12-3 or TRBV12-4 and TRBJ2-7; D is ambiguous. Deletions cut 5 bases from V and 5 bases from J, with 7 bases between. The CDR3 consists of 11 residues. The CDR3 DNA is TGTGCCAGCAGTGTTACCCACGAGCAGTACTTC. Its translation: CASSVTHEQYF.

The rearrangement joins TRBV4-3 to TRBJ2-1, with D possibly being TRBD1 (5 bases). CDR1 is LGHNA and CDR2 is YSLEER in the germline V gene. CDR3 size: 16 residues. The ends were cut back, 0 bases at V and 6 bases at J, with 15 bases in the middle. The DNA of the CDR3 is TGCGCCAGCAGCCAAGAGGCGGCAGGGCCTCCCAATGAGCAGTTCTTC. Its protein product is CASSQEAAGPPNEQFF.

The rearrangement joins TRBV5-1 to TRBJ2-5; possibly TRBD1 or TRBD2 for D (6 bases each). This CDR3 contains 16 residues. Germline values: CDR1 SGHRS, CDR2 YFSETQ. V lost 0 bases, J lost 0 bases, and 12 bases lay in between. The CDR3 is CASSLAPGDYQETQYF. The CDR3 nucleotides read TGCGCCAGCAGCTTGGCTCCAGGGGACTACCAAGAGACCCAGTACTTC. Complete variable domain (other parts from reference TRBV5-1 and TRBJ2-5): KAGVTQTPRYLIKTRGQQVTLSCSPISGHRSVSWYQQTPGQGLQFLFEYFSETQRNKGNFPGRFSGRQFSNSRSEMNVSTLELGDSALYLCASSLAPGDYQETQYFGPGTRLLVL.

This clonotype was counted between two and nine times. J is TRBJ2-7 and V is TRBV7-2, with 8 nucleotides matching TRBD1. Germline loops: CDR1 SGHTA, CDR2 FQGNSA. The CDR3 is made up of 15 amino acids. Trimming at V came to 0 bases and at J to 6 bases, leaving 7 bases not matched to a gene. The CDR3 nucleotides are TGTGCCAGCAGCTTAGCCCGGACAGGGATCAGCGAGCAGTACTTC. Translation: CASSLARTGISEQYF.

J is TRBJ2-5 and V is TRBV6-2 or TRBV6-3; 13 bases map to TRBD2. CDR1 MNHEY and CDR2 SVGEGT come from the germline V gene. The CDR3 contains 15 residues. The V gene end was trimmed by 4 bases and the J gene end by 5 bases; junction bases not matched to a gene: 4. CDR3 sequence reads: CASSSTSGGRETQYF. The CDR3 nucleotides are TGTGCCAGCAGTTCGACTAGCGGGGGGCGGGAGACCCAGTACTTC.

The chain has TRBV7-2 and TRBJ1-2, with D tentatively TRBD1 (5 bases). V was cut by 6 bases and J by 4 bases, with 15 bases left in between. Germline CDR1 SGHTA, CDR2 FQGNSA. The CDR3 is 14 residues long. CDR3 coding DNA: TGTGCCAGCAGTTCAGAGACAGAGCCCTATGGCTACACCTTC. This encodes CASSSETEPYGYTF. Full variable domain (outside the CDR3, taken from reference TRBV7-2 and TRBJ1-2): GAGVSQSPSNKVTEKGKDVELRCDPISGHTALYWYRQSLGQGLEFLIYFQGNSAPDKSGLPSDRFSAERTGGSVSTLTIQRTQQEDSAVYLCASSSETEPYGYTFGSGTRLTVV.

This chain joins TRBV29-1 and TRBJ1-2; D unclear. V was cut by 6 bases and J by 3 bases, with 14 bases left in between. Germline V gene lookup returns CDR1 SQVTM and CDR2 ANQGSEA. The CDR3 is 13 residues long. In nucleotides, the CDR3 is TGCAGCGTCCGATTAACACATGACTATGGCTACACCTTC. Translation: CSVRLTHDYGYTF.

In its sample, this clonotype was seen once. The chain has TRBV14 and TRBJ2-5; 14 bases fit TRBD2. Per the germline V gene, CDR1 is SGHDN and CDR2 is FVKESK. V shed 3 bases and J 11 bases; nucleotides not matched to a gene: 14. There are 17 residues in the CDR3. CDR3 nucleotides: TGTGCCAGCAGCCACGCTATGGGACTAGCGGGAGTCAATGAGCAGTACTTC. Its translation is CASSHAMGLAGVNEQYF.

The sample holds a few counts of this clonotype. The chain links TRBV7-6 to TRBJ1-5; no firm D call. Germline V gene data show CDR1 as SGHVS and CDR2 as FNYEAQ. The CDR3 covers 13 residues. V dropped 1 base and J dropped 5 bases, with 6 bases sitting between them. The DNA for the CDR3 is TGTGCCAGCAGCTTAGAGGTCGATCAGCCCCAGCATTTT. It encodes CASSLEVDQPQHF.

The rearrangement links TRBV7-9 to TRBJ2-5; D could derive from TRBD1 or TRBD2 (5 bases each). The CDR3 loop spans 12 amino acids. Germline CDR1 reads SEHNR; CDR2 reads FQNEAQ (reference sequence). V lost 2 bases to trimming and J lost 10 bases, with 11 bases between them. The CDR3 spells CASSLYAGGQYF. CDR3 in DNA: TGTGCCAGCAGCTTATATGCTGGGGGCCAGTACTTC. Full variable domain (remainder filled in from reference TRBV7-9 and TRBJ2-5): DTGVSQNPRHKITKRGQNVTFRCDPISEHNRLYWYRQTLGQGPEFLTYFQNEAQLEKSRLLSDRFSAERPKGSFSTLEIQRTEQGDSAMYLCASSLYAGGQYFGPGTRLLVL.

J is TRBJ1-2 and V is TRBV5-6; D ambiguous. This CDR3 has 14 residues. V was clipped by 1 base and J by 3 bases, with 10 bases between them. Germline V gene data show CDR1 as SGHDT and CDR2 as YYEEEE. CDR3 loop: CASSLQPVDYGYTF. The CDR3 nucleotides read TGTGCCAGCAGCTTGCAGCCGGTCGACTATGGCTACACCTTC.

The chain recombines TRBV12-3 or TRBV12-4 with TRBJ2-3; no definite D call. CDR3 size: 15 residues. The ends were cut back, 5 bases at V and 0 bases at J, with 12 bases in the middle. CDR3: CASSPRPGSTDTQYF. The CDR3 coding sequence is TGTGCCAGCAGTCCCCGACCCGGGAGCACAGATACGCAGTATTTT.

The chain recombines TRBV3-1 with TRBJ1-2; 7 nucleotides line up with TRBD1. CDR1 is LGHDT, CDR2 YNNKEL, per germline (reference sequence). The CDR3 covers 16 residues. After removal of 0 bases from V and 2 bases from J, the junction contained 6 bases not matched to a gene. The CDR3 here is CASSQEIGQANYGYTF. Here the CDR3 DNA reads TGTGCCAGCAGCCAAGAGATCGGACAGGCAAACTATGGCTACACCTTC.

The V gene is TRBV29-1, the J gene TRBJ2-4; D perhaps matches TRBD2 (5 bases). V lost 0 bases, J lost 4 bases, and 16 bases lay in between. CDR1 is SQVTM, CDR2 ANQGSEA, per germline. The CDR3 has 16 residues. CDR3 amino acids: CSVEDFGSTGKNIQYF. DNA of the CDR3: TGCAGCGTTGAAGATTTTGGGAGCACCGGGAAAAACATTCAGTACTTC.

This clonotype showed up just a few times. The V gene is TRBV20-1, the J gene TRBJ2-1; D not resolved. V shed 3 bases and J shed 6 bases, with 12 bases lying between them. CDR1 and CDR2 (germline): DFQATT, SNEGSKA (reference sequence). The CDR3 length is 13 residues. This CDR3 is CSASSSFGNEQFF. The CDR3 DNA is TGCAGTGCTAGTAGTAGCTTCGGCAATGAGCAGTTCTTC.

In this sample, this clonotype turned up a few times. The chain is built from TRBV2 and TRBJ1-4; tentatively, D is TRBD1 (6 bases). Trimming took 7 bases from V and 8 from J, leaving 17 bases between them. The V gene's germline CDR1 is SNHLY and CDR2 FYNNEI. The CDR3 covers 14 residues. The CDR3 here is CASTGGRQGEKLFF. DNA for the CDR3: TGTGCCAGCACCGGGGGCCGGCAGGGCGAAAAACTGTTTTTT. Full variable domain (remainder filled in from reference TRBV2 and TRBJ1-4): EPEVTQTPSHQVTQMGQEVILRCVPISNHLYFYWYRQILGQKVEFLVSFYNNEISEKSEIFDDQFSVERPDGSNFTLKIRSTKLEDSAMYFCASTGGRQGEKLFFGSGTQLSVL.